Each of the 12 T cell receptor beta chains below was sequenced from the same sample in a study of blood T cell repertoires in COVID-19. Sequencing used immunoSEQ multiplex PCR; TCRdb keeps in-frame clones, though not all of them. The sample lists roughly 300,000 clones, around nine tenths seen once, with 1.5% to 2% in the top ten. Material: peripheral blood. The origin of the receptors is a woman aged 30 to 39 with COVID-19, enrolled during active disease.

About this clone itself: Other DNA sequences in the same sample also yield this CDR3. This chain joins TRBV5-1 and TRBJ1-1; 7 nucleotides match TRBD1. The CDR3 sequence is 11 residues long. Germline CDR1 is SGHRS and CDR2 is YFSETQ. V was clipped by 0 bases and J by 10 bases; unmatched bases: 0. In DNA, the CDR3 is TGCGCCAGCAGCTTGGAGGGGGCAGCTTTCTTT. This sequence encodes CASSLEGAAFF.

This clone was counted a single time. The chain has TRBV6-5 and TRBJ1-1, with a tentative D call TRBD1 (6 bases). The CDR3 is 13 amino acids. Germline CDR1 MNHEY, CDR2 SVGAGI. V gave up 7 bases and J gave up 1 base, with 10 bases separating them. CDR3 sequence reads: CASIRDKNTEAFF. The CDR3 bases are TGTGCCAGCATCCGGGACAAGAACACTGAAGCTTTCTTT.

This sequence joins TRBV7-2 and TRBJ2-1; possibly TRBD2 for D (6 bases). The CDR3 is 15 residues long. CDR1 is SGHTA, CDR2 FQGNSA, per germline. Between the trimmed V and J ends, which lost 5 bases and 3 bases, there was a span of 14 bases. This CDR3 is CASSPYSGDYNEQFF. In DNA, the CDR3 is TGTGCCAGCAGCCCCTACTCGGGGGACTACAATGAGCAGTTCTTC.

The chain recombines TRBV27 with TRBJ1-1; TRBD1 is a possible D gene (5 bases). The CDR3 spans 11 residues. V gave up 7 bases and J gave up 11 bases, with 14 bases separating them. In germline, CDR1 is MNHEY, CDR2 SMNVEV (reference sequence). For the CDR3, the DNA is TGTGCCAGCATCTTCGGGGGACTGGCTTTCTTT. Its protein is CASIFGGLAFF.

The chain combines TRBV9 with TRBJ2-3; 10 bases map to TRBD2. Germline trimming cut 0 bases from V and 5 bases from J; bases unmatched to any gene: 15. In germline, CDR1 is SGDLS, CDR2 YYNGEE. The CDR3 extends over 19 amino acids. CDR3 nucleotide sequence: TGTGCCAGCAGCGTAGTCAGTTCTAGCGGGGGCCCTCCGGGAGATACGCAGTATTTT. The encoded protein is CASSVVSSSGGPPGDTQYF.

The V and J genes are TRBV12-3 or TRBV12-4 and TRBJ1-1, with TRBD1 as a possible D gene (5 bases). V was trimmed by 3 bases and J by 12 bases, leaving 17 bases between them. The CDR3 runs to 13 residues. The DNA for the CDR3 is TGTGCCAGCAGTTTGTGGGATCCTGGGGCTTCTTTCTTT. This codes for CASSLWDPGASFF.

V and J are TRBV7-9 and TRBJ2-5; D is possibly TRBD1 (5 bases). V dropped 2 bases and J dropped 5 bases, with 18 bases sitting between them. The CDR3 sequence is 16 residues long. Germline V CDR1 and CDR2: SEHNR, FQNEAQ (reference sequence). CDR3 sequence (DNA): TGTGCCAGCAGCTTAAGTGGGGCTCTTGTTAAGGAGACCCAGTACTTC. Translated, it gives CASSLSGALVKETQYF.

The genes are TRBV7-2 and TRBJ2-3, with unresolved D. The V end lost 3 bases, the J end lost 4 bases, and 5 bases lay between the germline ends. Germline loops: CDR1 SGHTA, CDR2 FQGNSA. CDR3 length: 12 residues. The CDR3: CASSFIADTQYF. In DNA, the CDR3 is TGTGCCAGCAGCTTCATAGCAGATACGCAGTATTTT.

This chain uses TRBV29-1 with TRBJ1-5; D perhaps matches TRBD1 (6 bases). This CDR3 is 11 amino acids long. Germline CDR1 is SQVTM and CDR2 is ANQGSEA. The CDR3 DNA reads TGCAGGATGGGGGGGCACCAGCCCCAGCATTTT. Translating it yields CRMGGHQPQHF.

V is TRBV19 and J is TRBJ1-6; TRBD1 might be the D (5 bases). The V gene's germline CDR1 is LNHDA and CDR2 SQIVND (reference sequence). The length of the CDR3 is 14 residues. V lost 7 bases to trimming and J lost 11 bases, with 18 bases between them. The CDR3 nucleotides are TGTGCCAGTACCCCCGGGGGGAGTTCTCCACCCCTCCACTTT. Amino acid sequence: CASTPGGSSPPLHF.

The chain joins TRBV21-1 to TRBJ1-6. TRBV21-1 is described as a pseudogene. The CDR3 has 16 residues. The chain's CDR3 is CASSTGKGHYNSPLHF. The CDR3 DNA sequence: TGTGCCAGCAGCACGGGGAAGGGCCATTATAATTCACCCCTCCACTTT.

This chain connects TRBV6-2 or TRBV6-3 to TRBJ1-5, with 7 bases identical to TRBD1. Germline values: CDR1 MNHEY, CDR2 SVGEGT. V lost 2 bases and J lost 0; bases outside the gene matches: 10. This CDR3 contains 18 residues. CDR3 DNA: TGTGCCAGCAGTTACAGGGACAGCTTGCGATATAGCAATCAGCCCCAGCATTTT. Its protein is CASSYRDSLRYSNQPQHF.